The T cell receptor (beta chain) described here comes from a study of technical replicates of blood from a few donors. The method was immunoSEQ multiplex PCR; TCRdb's version includes in-frame clones alone and lacks a portion of them. The top ten hold approximately 0.2% of the sample, which has under 90,000 clones, just under 97% seen once. The CDR3 is made up of 14 amino acids. CDR1 and CDR2 (germline): SNHLY, FYNNEI. V was shortened by 5 bases and J by 4 bases, with 14 bases between the two germline ends. This receptor was identified in a human donor in good health. V and J are TRBV2 and TRBJ1-1, with D perhaps matching TRBD1 (5 bases). Sequencing used T cells isolated from PBMCs. The CDR3 sequence is CASSREGRGTEAFF. In DNA form, the CDR3 reads TGTGCCAGCAGTAGGGAGGGTAGGGGCACTGAAGCTTTCTTT.